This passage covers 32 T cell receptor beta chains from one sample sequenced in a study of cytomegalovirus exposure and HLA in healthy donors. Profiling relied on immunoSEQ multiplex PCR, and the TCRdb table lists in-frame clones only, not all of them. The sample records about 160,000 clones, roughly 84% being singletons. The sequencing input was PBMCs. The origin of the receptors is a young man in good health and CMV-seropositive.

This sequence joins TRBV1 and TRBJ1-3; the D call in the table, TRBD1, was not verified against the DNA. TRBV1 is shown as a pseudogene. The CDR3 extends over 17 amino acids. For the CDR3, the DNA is TGCACCAGCAGCCAAGACGAGGACAGGCGGCGAGGAAACACCATATATTTT. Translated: CTSSQDEDRRRGNTIYF.

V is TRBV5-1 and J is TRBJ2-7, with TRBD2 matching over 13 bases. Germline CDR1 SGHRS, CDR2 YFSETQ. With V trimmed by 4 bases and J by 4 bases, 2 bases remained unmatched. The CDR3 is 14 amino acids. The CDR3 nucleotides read TGCGCCAGCAGCGTGACTAGCGGGAGGTACGAGCAGTACTTC. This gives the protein CASSVTSGRYEQYF.

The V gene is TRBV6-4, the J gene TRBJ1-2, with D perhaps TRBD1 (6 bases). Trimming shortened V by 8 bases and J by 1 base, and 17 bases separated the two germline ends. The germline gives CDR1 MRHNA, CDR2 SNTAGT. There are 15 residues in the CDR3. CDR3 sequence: CASPTEDSNNYGYTF. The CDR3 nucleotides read TGTGCCAGCCCGACGGAGGACAGCAATAACTATGGCTACACCTTC.

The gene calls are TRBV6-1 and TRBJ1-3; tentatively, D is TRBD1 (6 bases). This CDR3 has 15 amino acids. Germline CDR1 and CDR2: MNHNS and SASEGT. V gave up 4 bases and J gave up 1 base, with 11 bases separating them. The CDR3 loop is CASSVTGRSGNTIYF. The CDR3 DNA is TGTGCCAGCAGTGTAACAGGGAGATCTGGAAACACCATATATTTT.

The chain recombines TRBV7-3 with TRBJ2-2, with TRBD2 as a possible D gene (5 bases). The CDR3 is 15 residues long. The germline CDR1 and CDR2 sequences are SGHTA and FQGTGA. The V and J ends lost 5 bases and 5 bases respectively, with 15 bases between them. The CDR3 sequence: CASSPRSGWTGELFF. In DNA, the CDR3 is TGTGCCAGCAGCCCTCGATCGGGGTGGACCGGGGAGCTGTTTTTT.

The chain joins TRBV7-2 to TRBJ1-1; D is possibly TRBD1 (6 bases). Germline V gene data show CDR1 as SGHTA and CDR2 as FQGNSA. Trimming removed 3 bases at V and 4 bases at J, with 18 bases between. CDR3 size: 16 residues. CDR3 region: CASSFERGARGTEAFF. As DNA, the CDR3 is TGTGCCAGCAGCTTCGAACGGGGGGCGCGAGGCACTGAAGCTTTCTTT.

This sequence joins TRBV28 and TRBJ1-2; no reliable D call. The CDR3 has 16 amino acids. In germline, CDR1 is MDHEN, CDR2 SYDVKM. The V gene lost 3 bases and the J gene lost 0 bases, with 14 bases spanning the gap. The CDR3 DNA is TGTGCCAGCAGTTTCGACGGAGGAGGAACTAACTATGGCTACACCTTC. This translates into CASSFDGGGTNYGYTF.

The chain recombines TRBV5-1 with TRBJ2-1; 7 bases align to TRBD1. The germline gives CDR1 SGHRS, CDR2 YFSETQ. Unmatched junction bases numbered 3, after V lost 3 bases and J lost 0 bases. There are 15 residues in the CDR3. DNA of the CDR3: TGCGCCAGCAGCTGGGGACAGAGCTCCTACAATGAGCAGTTCTTC. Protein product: CASSWGQSSYNEQFF. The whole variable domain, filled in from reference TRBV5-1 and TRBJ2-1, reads KAGVTQTPRYLIKTRGQQVTLSCSPISGHRSVSWYQQTPGQGLQFLFEYFSETQRNKGNFPGRFSGRQFSNSRSEMNVSTLELGDSALYLCASSWGQSSYNEQFFGPGTRLTVL.

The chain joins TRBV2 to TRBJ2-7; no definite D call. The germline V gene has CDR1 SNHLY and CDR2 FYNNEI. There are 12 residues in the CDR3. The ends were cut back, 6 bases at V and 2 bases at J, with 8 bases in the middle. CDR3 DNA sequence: TGTGCCAGCAGGAGCGTCGCCTACGAGCAGTACTTC. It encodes CASRSVAYEQYF.

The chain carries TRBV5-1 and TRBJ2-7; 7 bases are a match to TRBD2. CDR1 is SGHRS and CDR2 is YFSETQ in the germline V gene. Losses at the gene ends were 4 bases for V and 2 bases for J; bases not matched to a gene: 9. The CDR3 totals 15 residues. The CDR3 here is CASSVGEGFTYEQYF. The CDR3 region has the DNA TGCGCCAGCAGCGTCGGGGAGGGCTTCACCTACGAGCAGTACTTC.

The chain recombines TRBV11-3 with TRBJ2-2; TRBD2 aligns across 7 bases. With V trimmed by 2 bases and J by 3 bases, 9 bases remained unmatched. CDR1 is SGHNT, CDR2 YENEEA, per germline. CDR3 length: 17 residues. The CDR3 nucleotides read TGTGCCAGCAGCTTATCAAGCGGGGAGGCCGACACCGGGGAGCTGTTTTTT. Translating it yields CASSLSSGEADTGELFF.

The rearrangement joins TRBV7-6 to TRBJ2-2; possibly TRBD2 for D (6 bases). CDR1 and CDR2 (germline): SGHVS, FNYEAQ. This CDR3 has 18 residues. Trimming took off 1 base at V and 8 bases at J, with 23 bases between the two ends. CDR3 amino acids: CASSLGAGTQKVSGELFF. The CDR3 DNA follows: TGTGCCAGCAGCTTAGGGGCCGGGACTCAGAAAGTCAGTGGGGAGCTGTTTTTT.

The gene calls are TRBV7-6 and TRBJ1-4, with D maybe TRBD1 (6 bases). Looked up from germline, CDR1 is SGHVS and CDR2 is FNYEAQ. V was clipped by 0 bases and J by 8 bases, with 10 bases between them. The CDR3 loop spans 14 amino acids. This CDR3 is CASSLAGANEKLFF. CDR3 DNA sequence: TGTGCCAGCAGCTTAGCGGGGGCCAACGAAAAACTGTTTTTT. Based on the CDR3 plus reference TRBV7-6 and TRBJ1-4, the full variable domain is GAGVSQSPRYKVTKRGQDVALRCDPISGHVSLYWYRQALGQGPEFLTYFNYEAQQDKSGLPNDRFSAERPEGSISTLTIQRTEQRDSAMYRCASSLAGANEKLFFGSGTQLSVL.

CDR3 sequence: CASSLLGLAIYEQYF. The CDR3 region has the DNA TGTGCCAGCAGCCTACTAGGACTAGCGATTTACGAGCAGTACTTC. The chain recombines TRBV6-1 with TRBJ2-7, with 9 positions matching TRBD2. This CDR3 has 15 amino acids. CDR1 is MNHNS and CDR2 is SASEGT in the germline V gene. Germline trimming cut 6 bases from V and 4 bases from J; bases unmatched to any gene: 10.

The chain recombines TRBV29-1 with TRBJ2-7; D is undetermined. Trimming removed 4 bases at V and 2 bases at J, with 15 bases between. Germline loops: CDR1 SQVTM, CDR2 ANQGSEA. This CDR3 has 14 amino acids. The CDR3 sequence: CSVVRQASTYEQYF. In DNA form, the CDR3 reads TGCAGCGTTGTTCGGCAGGCCTCCACCTACGAGCAGTACTTC.

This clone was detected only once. The CDR3 reads CSVSSGGGPETQYF. The CDR3 nucleotides read TGCAGCGTCTCTAGCGGGGGAGGGCCGGAGACCCAGTACTTC. The V call is TRBV29-1, the J call TRBJ2-5; 10 bases line up with TRBD2. Germline CDR1 and CDR2: SQVTM and ANQGSEA. This CDR3 comprises 14 residues. V lost 6 bases to trimming and J lost 5 bases; unmatched junction nucleotides: 9.

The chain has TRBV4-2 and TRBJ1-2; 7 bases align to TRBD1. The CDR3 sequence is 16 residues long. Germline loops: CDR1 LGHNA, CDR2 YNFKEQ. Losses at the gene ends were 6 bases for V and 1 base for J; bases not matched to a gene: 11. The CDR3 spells CASRDTTGQSNYGYTF. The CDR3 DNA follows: TGTGCCAGCAGGGACACGACAGGGCAGAGTAACTATGGCTACACCTTC.

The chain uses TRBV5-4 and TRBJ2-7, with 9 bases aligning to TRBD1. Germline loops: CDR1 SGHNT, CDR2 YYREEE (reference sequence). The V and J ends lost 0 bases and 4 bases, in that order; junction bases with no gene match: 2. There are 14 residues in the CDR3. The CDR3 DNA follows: TGTGCCAGCAGCTTGGGACAGGGGGGGTACGAGCAGTACTTC. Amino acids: CASSLGQGGYEQYF.

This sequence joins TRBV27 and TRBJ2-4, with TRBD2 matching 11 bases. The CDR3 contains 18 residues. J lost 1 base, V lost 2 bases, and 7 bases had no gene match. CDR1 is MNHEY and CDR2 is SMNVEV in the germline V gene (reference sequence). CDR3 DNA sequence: TGTGCCAGCAGTTTAACCCTAGCGGGAGGTTTCGCCAAAAACATTCAGTACTTC. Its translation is CASSLTLAGGFAKNIQYF.

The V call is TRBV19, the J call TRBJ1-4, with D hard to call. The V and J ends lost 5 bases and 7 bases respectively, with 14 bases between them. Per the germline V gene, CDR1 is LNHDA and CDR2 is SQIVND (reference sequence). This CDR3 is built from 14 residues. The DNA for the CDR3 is TGTGCCAGTAGTGCCTTGGAGGGTGTTGAAAAACTGTTTTTT. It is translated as CASSALEGVEKLFF.

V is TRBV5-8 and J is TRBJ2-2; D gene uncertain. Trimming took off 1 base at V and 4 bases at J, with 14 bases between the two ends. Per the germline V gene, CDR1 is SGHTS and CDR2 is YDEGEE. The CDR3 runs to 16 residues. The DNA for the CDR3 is TGTGCCAGCAGCTTGATTAGCTCCTCTTCCACCGGGGAGCTGTTTTTT. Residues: CASSLISSSSTGELFF.

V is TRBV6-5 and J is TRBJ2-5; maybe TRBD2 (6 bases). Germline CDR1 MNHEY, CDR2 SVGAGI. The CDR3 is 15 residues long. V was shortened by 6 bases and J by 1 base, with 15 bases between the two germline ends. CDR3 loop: CASRPLATSQETQYF. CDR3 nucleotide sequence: TGTGCCAGCAGACCTCTAGCGACCTCCCAAGAGACCCAGTACTTC.

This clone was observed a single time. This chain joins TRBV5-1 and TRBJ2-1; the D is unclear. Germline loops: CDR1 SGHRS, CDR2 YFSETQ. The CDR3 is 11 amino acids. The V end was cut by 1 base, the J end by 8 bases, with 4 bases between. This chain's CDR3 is CASSLLYEQFF. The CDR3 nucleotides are TGCGCCAGCAGCTTGTTATATGAGCAGTTCTTC.

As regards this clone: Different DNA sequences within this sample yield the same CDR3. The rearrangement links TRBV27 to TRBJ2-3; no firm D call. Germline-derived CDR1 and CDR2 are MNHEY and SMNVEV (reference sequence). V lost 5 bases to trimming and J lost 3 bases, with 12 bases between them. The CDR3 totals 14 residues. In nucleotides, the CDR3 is TGTGCCAGCAGTAAGCAGGTTTCGACAGATACGCAGTATTTT. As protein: CASSKQVSTDTQYF.

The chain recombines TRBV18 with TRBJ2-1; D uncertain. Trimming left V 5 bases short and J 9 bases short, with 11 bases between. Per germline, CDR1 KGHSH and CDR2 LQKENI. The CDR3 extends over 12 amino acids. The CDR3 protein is CASSTRVSEQFF. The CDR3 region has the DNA TGTGCCAGCTCAACGCGCGTGAGTGAGCAGTTCTTC.

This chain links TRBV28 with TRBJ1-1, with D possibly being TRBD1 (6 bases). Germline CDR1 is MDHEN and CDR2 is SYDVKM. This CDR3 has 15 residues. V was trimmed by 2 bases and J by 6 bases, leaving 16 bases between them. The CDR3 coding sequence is TGTGCCAGCAGTTTAGCTCTAACAGGGATCGCTGAAGCTTTCTTT. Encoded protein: CASSLALTGIAEAFF.

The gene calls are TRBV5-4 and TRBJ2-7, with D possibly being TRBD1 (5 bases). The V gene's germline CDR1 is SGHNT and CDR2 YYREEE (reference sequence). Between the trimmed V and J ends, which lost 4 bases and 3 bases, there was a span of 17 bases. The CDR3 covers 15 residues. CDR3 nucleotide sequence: TGTGCCAGCAGCATGCCGACAGAGTGGGGCTACGAGCAGTACTTC. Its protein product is CASSMPTEWGYEQYF.

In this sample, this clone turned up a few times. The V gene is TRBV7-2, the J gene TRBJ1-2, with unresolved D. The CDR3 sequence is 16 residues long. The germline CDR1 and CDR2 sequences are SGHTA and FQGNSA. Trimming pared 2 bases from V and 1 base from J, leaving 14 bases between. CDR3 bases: TGTGCCAGCAGCTTACGATCCCGGGTTGGTAACTATGGCTACACCTTC. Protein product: CASSLRSRVGNYGYTF.

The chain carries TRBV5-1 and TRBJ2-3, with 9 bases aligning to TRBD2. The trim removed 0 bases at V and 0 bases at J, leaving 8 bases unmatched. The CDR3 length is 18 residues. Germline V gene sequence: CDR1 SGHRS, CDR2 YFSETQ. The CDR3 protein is CASSLEGPSGTSTDTQYF. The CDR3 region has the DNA TGCGCCAGCAGCTTGGAAGGGCCTAGCGGGACTAGCACAGATACGCAGTATTTT.

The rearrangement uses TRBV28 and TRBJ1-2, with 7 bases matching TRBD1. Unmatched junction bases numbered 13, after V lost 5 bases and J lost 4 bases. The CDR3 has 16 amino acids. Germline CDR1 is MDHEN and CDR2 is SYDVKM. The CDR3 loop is CASSVVTGRLGYGYTF. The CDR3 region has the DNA TGTGCCAGCAGTGTCGTGACAGGGCGGTTGGGCTATGGCTACACCTTC.

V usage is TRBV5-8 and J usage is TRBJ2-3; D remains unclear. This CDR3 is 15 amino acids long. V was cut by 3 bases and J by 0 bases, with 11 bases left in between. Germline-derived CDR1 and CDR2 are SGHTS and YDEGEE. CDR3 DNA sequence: TGTGCCAGCAGCTCGGAGTCTACTAGCACAGATACGCAGTATTTT. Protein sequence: CASSSESTSTDTQYF.

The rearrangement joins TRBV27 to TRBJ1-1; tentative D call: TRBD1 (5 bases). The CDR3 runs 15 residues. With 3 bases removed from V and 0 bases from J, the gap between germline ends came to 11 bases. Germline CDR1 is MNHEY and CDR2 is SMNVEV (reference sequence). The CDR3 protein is CASSFTGALNTEAFF. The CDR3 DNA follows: TGTGCCAGCAGTTTCACAGGTGCCTTGAACACTGAAGCTTTCTTT.